The 21 T cell receptor beta chains in this list originate from one sample, sequenced in a study of T cell repertoires in cytomegalovirus infection. TCRdb fed the reads into MiXCR, producing one record per CDR3 protein. The sample lists about 180,000 distinct CDR3 sequences; 14% were seen once. The sample consisted of PBMCs. The receptors were sampled from a human donor in good health (CMV status not recorded). Some clones in this sample may be carry-over from other donors' samples.

Many counts were recorded for this clonotype. The V gene is TRBV27, the J gene TRBJ1-1; D gene ambiguous. This CDR3 is built from 14 residues. V was shortened by 2 bases and J by 6 bases, with 13 bases between the two germline ends. The germline V gene has CDR1 MNHEY and CDR2 SMNVEV (reference sequence). The CDR3 here is CASSLEAGVPEAFF. The CDR3 nucleotides are TGTGCCAGCAGTTTAGAAGCCGGTGTCCCTGAAGCTTTCTTT.

The rearrangement links TRBV25-1 to TRBJ2-5, with D possibly TRBD2 on 6 matching bases. The V end was cut by 3 bases, the J end by 4 bases, with 15 bases between. Germline-derived CDR1 and CDR2 are MGHDK and SYGVNS. This CDR3 is built from 15 residues. CDR3: CASSEEGRPGETQYF. CDR3 sequence (DNA): TGTGCCAGCAGTGAGGAGGGGAGGCCGGGAGAGACCCAGTACTTC.

Many counts were recorded for this clonotype. The chain carries TRBV7-3 and TRBJ2-1, with D perhaps matching TRBD1 or TRBD2 (5 bases each). This CDR3 region has 16 residues. Germline V gene data show CDR1 as SGHTA and CDR2 as FQGTGA. V lost 1 base and J lost 5, with 15 bases in between. The CDR3 coding sequence is TGTGCCAGCAGCTTAATGGGGGTGGTGGGGCACAATGAGCAGTTCTTC. Translating gives CASSLMGVVGHNEQFF.

The table lists this clonotype with many counts. The chain employs TRBV28 and TRBJ2-3; D gene unclear. V dropped 6 bases and J dropped 6 bases, with 10 bases sitting between them. The germline gives CDR1 MDHEN, CDR2 SYDVKM. This CDR3 is 12 amino acids long. CDR3 in amino acids: CASRLNSDTQYF. In nucleotides, the CDR3 is TGTGCCAGCAGACTAAATAGCGATACGCAGTATTTT.

Turning to this clonotype: Given the absence of the conserved phenylalanine or tryptophan at the CDR3 end, a read error is likely. The rearrangement links TRBV5-1 to TRBJ1-1; D is uncertain. V shed 1 base and J shed 5 bases, with 9 bases lying between them. Germline CDR1 reads SGHRS; CDR2 reads YFSETQ. The CDR3 contains 13 residues. The CDR3 sequence: CASSLYRGTEAFL. The DNA of the CDR3 is TGCGCCAGCAGCTTGTATCGGGGAACTGAAGCTTTCCTT.

This clonotype has at least ten counts. The V call is TRBV7-2, the J call TRBJ2-5; 8 bases align to TRBD1. V shed 3 bases, J shed 5 bases, and the junction held 8 bases outside the gene matches. The germline CDR1 and CDR2 sequences are SGHTA and FQGNSA. This CDR3 comprises 15 residues. CDR3 sequence (DNA): TGTGCCAGCAGCTTCGACAGGGGCTCGGGGGAGACCCAGTACTTC. Translating it yields CASSFDRGSGETQYF.

J is TRBJ2-5 and V is TRBV29-1, with TRBD1 matching 7 bases. CDR1 is SQVTM and CDR2 is ANQGSEA in the germline V gene. J lost 5 bases, V lost 5 bases, and 5 bases had no gene match. This CDR3 comprises 12 residues. The CDR3 DNA reads TGCAGCGTTTCAACAGGGGTGGAGACCCAGTACTTC. Protein: CSVSTGVETQYF. Full variable domain (rest looked up from reference TRBV29-1 and TRBJ2-5): SAVISQKPSRDICQRGTSLTIQCQVDSQVTMMFWYRQQPGQSLTLIATANQGSEATYESGFVIDKFPISRPNLTFSTLTVSNMSPEDSSIYLCSVSTGVETQYFGPGTRLLVL.

Points on this clonotype: A read error may be the cause here, since a much bigger clone is one base away. Lacking the conserved final phenylalanine or tryptophan, this CDR3 likely reflects a read error. This rearrangement joins TRBV7-2 to TRBJ1-5; D unresolved. Trimming pared 0 bases from V and 5 bases from J, leaving 5 bases between. Germline CDR1 reads SGHTA; CDR2 reads FQGNSA. The CDR3 has 13 residues. CDR3 residues: CASSLARDQPQHL. CDR3 DNA: TGTGCCAGCAGCTTAGCGAGGGATCAGCCCCAGCATTTA.

This clonotype was recorded many times. The gene calls are TRBV6-2 or TRBV6-3 and TRBJ1-1; no definite D call. Germline values: CDR1 MNHEY, CDR2 SVGEGT. CDR3 length: 14 residues. Trimming removed 0 bases from V and 5 bases from J, with 10 bases in between. In DNA form, the CDR3 reads TGTGCCAGCAGTTACTCTAGGGCGGTTACTGAAGCTTTCTTT. Translating gives CASSYSRAVTEAFF.

This clonotype has a count of ten or more. The chain uses TRBV5-1 and TRBJ2-2; D uncertain. In germline, CDR1 is SGHRS, CDR2 YFSETQ. V lost 4 bases and J 2 bases, leaving 6 bases between the germline ends. This CDR3 spans 13 amino acids. The CDR3 coding sequence is TGCGCCAGCAGCCGGTATAACACCGGGGAGCTGTTTTTT. Protein: CASSRYNTGELFF.

In its sample, this clonotype was seen many times. The CDR3 bases are TGCAGCGTGTACAGTCTGGATGGAAACACCATATATTTT. This sequence encodes CSVYSLDGNTIYF. The rearrangement joins TRBV29-1 to TRBJ1-3; no definite D call. Between the trimmed V and J ends, which lost 6 bases and 3 bases, there was a span of 12 bases. Germline loops: CDR1 SQVTM, CDR2 ANQGSEA. The CDR3 has 13 amino acids.

This chain uses TRBV5-4 with TRBJ2-3; D is unresolved. The CDR3 consists of 12 residues. The germline CDR1 and CDR2 sequences are SGHNT and YYREEE (reference sequence). V lost 2 bases and J lost 4, with 5 bases in between. CDR3 DNA sequence: TGTGCCAGCAGCTTTCCGGCAGATACGCAGTATTTT. Translated, it gives CASSFPADTQYF.

The chain is built from TRBV27 and TRBJ2-7; 8 bases agree with TRBD1. CDR1 MNHEY and CDR2 SMNVEV come from the germline V gene (reference sequence). This CDR3 spans 15 amino acids. Losses at the gene ends were 3 bases for V and 7 bases for J; bases not matched to a gene: 11. CDR3 sequence: CASSFAIRTGSEQYF. The DNA of the CDR3 is TGTGCCAGCAGTTTCGCTATCCGGACAGGGTCAGAGCAGTACTTC.

This clonotype was seen only a few times. The V gene is TRBV28, the J gene TRBJ1-3; no reliable D call. Germline V gene data show CDR1 as MDHEN and CDR2 as SYDVKM. The CDR3 length is 14 residues. The V end lost 6 bases, the J end lost 1 base, and 10 bases lay between the germline ends. The chain's CDR3 is CASSPPGSGNTIYF. The CDR3 DNA reads TGTGCCAGCAGCCCCCCAGGATCTGGAAACACCATATATTTT. Combining the CDR3 with reference TRBV28 and TRBJ1-3 gives the whole variable domain DVKVTQSSRYLVKRTGEKVFLECVQDMDHENMFWYRQDPGLGLRLIYFSYDVKMKEKGDIPEGYSVSREKKERFSLILESASTNQTSMYLCASSPPGSGNTIYFGEGSWLTVV.

This clonotype showed up many times. The chain links TRBV15 to TRBJ1-4, with 8 bases identical to TRBD1. The CDR3 spans 15 residues. Losses at the gene ends were 3 bases for V and 8 bases for J; bases not matched to a gene: 8. The germline V gene encodes CDR1 LNHNV and CDR2 YYDKDF (reference sequence). The CDR3 sequence: CATSSTTGETEKLFF. The CDR3 nucleotides are TGTGCCACCAGCAGTACGACAGGGGAGACGGAAAAACTGTTTTTT.

This clonotype was seen only a few times. The chain has TRBV6-4 and TRBJ2-1; no reliable D call. CDR3 length equals 14 residues. Trimming removed 7 bases from V and 9 bases from J, with 19 bases in between. The germline V gene encodes CDR1 MRHNA and CDR2 SNTAGT. The DNA for the CDR3 is TGTGCCAGCAAGGAGATGGGCCATCATTGTGAGCAGTTCTTC. Translation: CASKEMGHHCEQFF.

This clonotype was found many times. The rearrangement links TRBV7-9 to TRBJ1-6; D not resolved. V was pared by 1 base and J by 0 bases, with 10 bases between. This CDR3 spans 17 amino acids. Germline V gene sequence: CDR1 SEHNR, CDR2 FQNEAQ (reference sequence). CDR3 sequence reads: CASSLDRVSSYNSPLHF. The CDR3 DNA reads as TGTGCCAGCAGCTTAGATCGGGTGAGCTCCTATAATTCACCCCTCCACTTT.

This clonotype was counted ten times or more. The rearrangement uses TRBV28 and TRBJ2-1, with 9 bases identical to TRBD2. The germline V gene has CDR1 MDHEN and CDR2 SYDVKM. The CDR3 runs 15 residues. V shed 3 bases and J 9 bases; nucleotides not matched to a gene: 9. The DNA of the CDR3 is TGTGCCAGCAGTTTCCCAGCGGGAGGCTCGGGTGAGCAGTTCTTC. Its protein is CASSFPAGGSGEQFF.

This chain connects TRBV9 to TRBJ2-7; TRBD1 matches 9 bases. Germline CDR1 reads SGDLS; CDR2 reads YYNGEE. V shed 0 bases, J shed 1 base, and the junction held 2 bases outside the gene matches. The CDR3 contains 15 residues. CDR3 sequence (DNA): TGTGCCAGCAGCGTAGAGGGACAGGGATCCTACGAGCAGTACTTC. Protein sequence: CASSVEGQGSYEQYF.

This clonotype was detected only a few times. The chain combines TRBV6-2 or TRBV6-3 with TRBJ1-1; 7 bases match TRBD1. J gave up 7 bases and V 5 bases, and 13 bases lay outside the gene matches. The CDR3 loop spans 15 amino acids. Per germline, CDR1 MNHEY and CDR2 SVGEGT. The CDR3 here is CASSKRSRTGNEAFF. CDR3 bases: TGTGCCAGCAGTAAGCGATCCCGGACAGGTAATGAAGCTTTCTTT.

This clonotype was counted between two and nine times. The chain has TRBV7-6 and TRBJ2-3; 7 bases align to TRBD1. Trimming at V came to 5 bases and at J to 2 bases, leaving 7 bases not matched to a gene. CDR1 SGHVS and CDR2 FNYEAQ come from the germline V gene. CDR3 length equals 15 residues. CDR3 nucleotide sequence: TGTGCCAGCAGCCCTCGACAGGGTTTCACAGATACGCAGTATTTT. Residues: CASSPRQGFTDTQYF.